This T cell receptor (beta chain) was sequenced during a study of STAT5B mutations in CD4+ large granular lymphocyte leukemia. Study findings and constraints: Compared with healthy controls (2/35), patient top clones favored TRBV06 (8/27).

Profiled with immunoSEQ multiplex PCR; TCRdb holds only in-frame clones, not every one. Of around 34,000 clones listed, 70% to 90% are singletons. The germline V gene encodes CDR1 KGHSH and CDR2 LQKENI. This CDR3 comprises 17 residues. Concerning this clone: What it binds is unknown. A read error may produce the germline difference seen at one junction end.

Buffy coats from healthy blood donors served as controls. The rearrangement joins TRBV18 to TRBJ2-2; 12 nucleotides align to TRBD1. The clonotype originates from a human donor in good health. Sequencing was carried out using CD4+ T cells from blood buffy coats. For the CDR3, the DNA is TGTGCCAGCTCAACACCCGGGACAGGGGGCGGAACCGGGGAGCTGTTTTTT. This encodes CASSTPGTGGGTGELFF.